Presented here are 23 T cell receptor beta chains from one specimen sequenced in a study of CD4 T cells in relation to SARS-CoV-2 and coronaviruses. This table comes from immunoSEQ multiplex PCR, and its TCRdb copy is limited to in-frame clones, with some not included. Here the sample spans about 36,000 clones, around three quarters being singletons. No antigens are known for them. The sequencing sample was made of memory CD4+ T cells from PBMCs, cultured in vitro. The receptors shown here come from an adult with COVID-19.

J is TRBJ2-1 and V is TRBV24-1; D possibly corresponds to TRBD1 (6 bases). CDR1 and CDR2 from the germline V gene are KGHDR and SFDVKD. The CDR3 is made up of 17 amino acids. V lost 4 bases to trimming and J lost 4 bases, with 19 bases between them. CDR3 protein: CATSDPNPGDRYNEQFF. The CDR3 nucleotides read TGTGCCACCAGTGACCCAAACCCAGGGGATCGGTACAATGAGCAGTTCTTC.

This clone was seen only a few times. The rearrangement joins TRBV20-1 to TRBJ2-7, with D unresolved. CDR3 length: 10 residues. V lost 5 bases and J lost 2, with 4 bases in between. CDR1 and CDR2 (germline): DFQATT, SNEGSKA (reference sequence). CDR3 amino acids: CSAGAYEQYF. The CDR3 coding sequence is TGCAGTGCTGGGGCCTACGAGCAGTACTTC.

The chain recombines TRBV2 with TRBJ2-5; perhaps D is TRBD1 or TRBD2 (5 bases each). Germline V gene lookup returns CDR1 SNHLY and CDR2 FYNNEI. CDR3 length equals 12 residues. Deletions cut 6 bases from V and 3 bases from J, with 8 bases between. The CDR3 protein is CASSLGEETQYF. Here the CDR3 DNA reads TGTGCCAGCAGCTTGGGGGAAGAGACCCAGTACTTC.

The V call is TRBV5-4, the J call TRBJ1-2; tentative D call: TRBD1 (6 bases). The V gene's germline CDR1 is SGHNT and CDR2 YYREEE (reference sequence). The CDR3 is 14 amino acids. V was cut by 2 bases and J by 4 bases, with 12 bases left in between. DNA of the CDR3: TGTGCCAGCAGCTTCTTGTTCAGGGGCTATGGCTACACCTTC. It translates to CASSFLFRGYGYTF.

The J gene is TRBJ2-5, the V gene TRBV28; 11 bases map to TRBD1. V shed 5 bases, J shed 5 bases, and the junction held 4 bases outside the gene matches. In germline, CDR1 is MDHEN, CDR2 SYDVKM. CDR3 size: 14 residues. The CDR3: CASSRTGGGETQYF. The CDR3 DNA is TGTGCCAGCAGTAGGACAGGGGGCGGTGAGACCCAGTACTTC.

This clone has a handful of counts. The rearrangement uses TRBV6-6 and TRBJ1-1; no definite D call. From germline, CDR1 is MNHNY and CDR2 SVGAGI (reference sequence). CDR3 length equals 13 residues. Trimming cost V 4 bases and J 1 base, with 7 bases left between them. The CDR3 region is CASSFRSNTEAFF. In DNA, the CDR3 is TGTGCCAGCAGTTTTAGGTCGAACACTGAAGCTTTCTTT.

The chain couples TRBV24-1 to TRBJ2-1; 8 nucleotides align to TRBD2. The CDR3 extends over 17 amino acids. The V gene's germline CDR1 is KGHDR and CDR2 SFDVKD. The V gene end was trimmed by 7 bases and the J gene end by 4 bases; junction bases not matched to a gene: 14. CDR3 coding DNA: TGTGCCACCAGCGACGGGGGGGGGCCAGGTGTTTACAATGAGCAGTTCTTC. Translating gives CATSDGGGPGVYNEQFF.

Only a few counts were recorded for this clone. The V gene is TRBV12-3 or TRBV12-4, the J gene TRBJ1-1; no clear D. The V gene lost 2 bases and the J gene lost 1 base, with 5 bases spanning the gap. The CDR3 is made up of 13 amino acids. CDR3 sequence: CASSLMANTEAFF. The CDR3 DNA follows: TGTGCCAGCAGTTTAATGGCGAACACTGAAGCTTTCTTT.

The V and J genes are TRBV2 and TRBJ1-2, with D hard to call. CDR1 and CDR2 (germline): SNHLY, FYNNEI. Between the trimmed V and J ends, which lost 10 bases and 4 bases, there was a span of 19 bases. This CDR3 is 14 amino acids long. CDR3 residues: CAIPPLPRGYGYTF. The CDR3, as DNA: TGTGCCATCCCCCCTCTTCCCCGGGGCTATGGCTACACCTTC.

The CDR3 protein is CASSLEGQEYTEAFF. The CDR3 DNA sequence: TGCGCCAGCAGCTTGGAGGGACAGGAGTACACTGAAGCTTTCTTT. The V gene is TRBV5-1, the J gene TRBJ1-1; 8 bases are a match to TRBD1. CDR3 size: 15 residues. The germline CDR1 and CDR2 sequences are SGHRS and YFSETQ. V shed 0 bases and J 3 bases; nucleotides not matched to a gene: 4.

CDR3 sequence reads: CASSPRDRETDTQYF. CDR3 DNA sequence: TGCGCCAGCAGCCCCCGGGACAGGGAGACAGATACGCAGTATTTT. This sequence joins TRBV4-1 and TRBJ2-3, with TRBD1 matching over 9 bases. The junction had 5 bases not matched to a gene; V was cut back by 4 bases and J by 3 bases. CDR3 length: 15 amino acids. Germline V CDR1 and CDR2: MGHRA, YSYEKL.

The chain couples TRBV30 to TRBJ1-1, with 9 bases fitting TRBD1. CDR1 is GTSNPN and CDR2 is SVGIG in the germline V gene (reference sequence). The length of the CDR3 is 16 residues. Losses at the gene ends were 0 bases for V and 4 bases for J; bases not matched to a gene: 9. Here the CDR3 DNA reads TGTGCCTGGAGTGTACTTGGACAGGGGCCCTTCACTGAAGCTTTCTTT. Residues: CAWSVLGQGPFTEAFF.

The genes are TRBV27 and TRBJ2-5; TRBD1 agrees at 12 bases. Germline CDR1 and CDR2: MNHEY and SMNVEV (reference sequence). V dropped 4 bases and J dropped 1; count of bases not matched to a gene: 10. This CDR3 contains 18 residues. The CDR3 coding sequence is TGTGCCAGCAGTTCCGGGACAGGGGGCTACGCCTTCCAAGAGACCCAGTACTTC. It yields the protein CASSSGTGGYAFQETQYF.

The gene calls are TRBV7-9 and TRBJ1-5; D remains ambiguous. Germline values: CDR1 SEHNR, CDR2 FQNEAQ (reference sequence). The germline V and J ends were trimmed by 3 bases and 4 bases, with 7 bases remaining between them. CDR3 size: 13 residues. The CDR3 nucleotides read TGTGCCAGCAGCTTGTCAGAGAATCAGCCCCAGCATTTT. This encodes CASSLSENQPQHF.

The V and J genes are TRBV2 and TRBJ2-7, with D maybe TRBD1 (5 bases). The germline V gene encodes CDR1 SNHLY and CDR2 FYNNEI. The V end lost 4 bases, the J end lost 3 bases, and 13 bases lay between the germline ends. The CDR3 contains 14 residues. The CDR3: CASSVGAGSYEQYF. As DNA, the CDR3 is TGTGCCAGCAGTGTTGGGGCTGGAAGCTACGAGCAGTACTTC.

This clone appeared a few times. V usage is TRBV21-1 and J usage is TRBJ1-5; the table's D call of TRBD1 was not tested on the DNA. TRBV21-1 is tagged as a pseudogene. The CDR3 is 15 residues long. This CDR3 is CASSRRQGPYQPQHF. Written as DNA, the CDR3 is TGTGCCAGCAGCCGGCGGCAGGGGCCCTATCAGCCCCAGCATTTT.

The chain is built from TRBV24-1 and TRBJ2-1, with D perhaps TRBD1 (5 bases). The CDR3 runs to 16 residues. Per germline, CDR1 KGHDR and CDR2 SFDVKD. V gave up 4 bases and J gave up 5 bases, with 17 bases separating them. DNA for the CDR3: TGTGCCACCAGTGACACGACAGTAGGATCAAACAATGAGCAGTTCTTC. Its protein is CATSDTTVGSNNEQFF.

The chain couples TRBV19 to TRBJ2-5; 9 bases map to TRBD2. After removal of 6 bases from V and 3 bases from J, the junction contained 8 bases not matched to a gene. From germline, CDR1 is LNHDA and CDR2 SQIVND (reference sequence). The CDR3 runs to 15 residues. CDR3 in DNA: TGTGCCAGTAGCCGTAGCGGGAGAAGGGAAGAGACCCAGTACTTC. It encodes CASSRSGRREETQYF.

The CDR3 loop is CASSQDQGPSYEQYF. CDR3 DNA sequence: TGTGCCAGCAGCCAAGATCAGGGCCCTTCCTACGAGCAGTACTTC. The V and J genes are TRBV4-2 and TRBJ2-7, with D tentatively TRBD1 (5 bases). The ends were cut back, 0 bases at V and 1 base at J, with 10 bases in the middle. The CDR3 runs 15 residues. The germline V gene has CDR1 LGHNA and CDR2 YNFKEQ.

The chain uses TRBV9 and TRBJ1-2; 8 nucleotides line up with TRBD1. CDR1 is SGDLS and CDR2 is YYNGEE in the germline V gene. V lost 4 bases to trimming and J lost 8 bases; unmatched junction nucleotides: 10. The CDR3 sequence is 14 residues long. The DNA for the CDR3 is TGTGCCAGCAGCATGGAAACAGGGGGAAGAGGCTACACCTTC. Translated: CASSMETGGRGYTF.

The V call is TRBV30, the J call TRBJ1-4, with D uncertain. Looked up from germline, CDR1 is GTSNPN and CDR2 is SVGIG (reference sequence). The CDR3 runs to 13 residues. The V and J ends lost 3 bases and 0 bases respectively, with 5 bases between them. In DNA form, the CDR3 reads TGTGCCTGGAGGAAAACAACTAATGAAAAACTGTTTTTT. It codes for CAWRKTTNEKLFF.

The chain uses TRBV7-3 and TRBJ1-5; D is undetermined. The germline V gene has CDR1 SGHTA and CDR2 FQGTGA. Trimming removed 2 bases from V and 2 bases from J, with 4 bases in between. There are 13 residues in the CDR3. CDR3 sequence (DNA): TGTGCCAGCAGCTTACAGGGCAATCAGCCCCAGCATTTT. It encodes CASSLQGNQPQHF.

This clone was seen more than once but under ten times. The chain joins TRBV18 to TRBJ2-5; 11 nucleotides line up with TRBD2. CDR1 and CDR2 from the germline V gene are KGHSH and LQKENI. This CDR3 region has 18 residues. Germline trimming cut 6 bases from V and 0 bases from J; bases unmatched to any gene: 12. CDR3 DNA sequence: TGTGCCAGCTCCCCGAATAGCGGGAGGGCCGTCGACCAAGAGACCCAGTACTTC. Its translation: CASSPNSGRAVDQETQYF.